This T cell receptor (beta chain) was observed in a study of blood T cells in healthy people across ages. The study's findings and limits: Naive and antigen-experienced cells were not separated, limiting conclusive comparison. Shifts in expanded clonotypes may have been confounded by donor CMV status, which was unknown.

Sample-barcoded 5' priming and a J-beta primer mix drove a second PCR of roughly 6 to 12 cycles. TCRdb called the 5' RACE reads again in MiXCR, with one record for every CDR3 protein. The sample lists hundreds of thousands of distinct CDR3 sequences; around 42% were seen once. Of note for this clonotype: Its target is unknown.

Each donor's blood draw was approximately 10 milliliters of peripheral blood. Trimming shortened V by 6 bases and J by 2 bases, and 14 bases separated the two germline ends. The CDR3 sequence is 14 residues long. Germline V gives CDR1 MNHEY, CDR2 SVGEGT. The sequenced sample consisted of blood. This receptor was obtained from a man in his 60s in good health. V gene TRBV6-2 or TRBV6-3 combines with J gene TRBJ2-7; a weak D match, TRBD2 (7 bases). CDR3 amino acids: CASRPRGAAYEQYF. The CDR3 DNA reads as TGTGCCAGCAGACCCCGGGGGGCAGCCTACGAGCAGTACTTC.